Each of the 30 T cell receptor beta chains below was sequenced from the same sample in a study of naive and memory T cell subsets. The beta constant-region primer was an equimolar mix of two oligonucleotides covering TRBC1 and TRBC2. In TCRdb, the UMI-ligation and nested PCR reads were re-called with MiXCR into one record per CDR3 protein. The top ten clones hold more than 1.5% of a sample with 84,000 or so distinct CDR3 sequences, about 7% of them seen once. Sequences were obtained from central memory CD4+ T cells from blood. Receptors originate from a human donor in good health.

This chain links TRBV11-2 with TRBJ2-1, with 11 bases fitting TRBD2. The ends lost 0 bases at V and 6 bases at J; junction bases unmatched: 7. CDR3 length: 17 amino acids. From germline, CDR1 is SGHAT and CDR2 FQNNGV. The DNA for the CDR3 is TGTGCCAGCAGCTTAGATCCTACTAGCGGGAGATCCAATGAGCAGTTCTTC. Translated, it gives CASSLDPTSGRSNEQFF.

This clonotype was detected only a few times. The genes are TRBV6-5 and TRBJ1-1; 10 bases are a match to TRBD1. Germline V gives CDR1 MNHEY, CDR2 SVGAGI. V lost 2 bases to trimming and J lost 1 base; unmatched junction nucleotides: 10. The CDR3 length is 18 residues. The DNA of the CDR3 is TGTGCCAGCAGTTACCAATTCGGGGGACAGGGGAAGAACACTGAAGCTTTCTTT. It yields the protein CASSYQFGGQGKNTEAFF.

The table lists this clonotype with many counts. The chain couples TRBV19 to TRBJ2-1; D is perhaps TRBD1 (6 bases). The CDR3 runs to 14 residues. Germline V gene lookup returns CDR1 LNHDA and CDR2 SQIVND (reference sequence). Trimming stripped 6 bases from V and 7 bases from J, with 16 bases between. The CDR3 sequence is CASSPRGRGNEQFF. The CDR3 coding sequence is TGTGCCAGTAGCCCTCGTGGCAGGGGAAATGAGCAGTTCTTC.

The table lists this clonotype with many counts. This sequence joins TRBV2 and TRBJ1-4; D is unresolved. Germline loops: CDR1 SNHLY, CDR2 FYNNEI. The V gene lost 7 bases and the J gene lost 7 bases, with 16 bases spanning the gap. The CDR3 totals 14 residues. CDR3 loop: CASMRVRGSEKLFF. DNA of the CDR3: TGTGCCAGCATGCGCGTCCGGGGAAGTGAAAAACTGTTTTTT. The full variable domain, its missing parts supplied by reference TRBV2 and TRBJ1-4, is EPEVTQTPSHQVTQMGQEVILRCVPISNHLYFYWYRQILGQKVEFLVSFYNNEISEKSEIFDDQFSVERPDGSNFTLKIRSTKLEDSAMYFCASMRVRGSEKLFFGSGTQLSVL.

The rearrangement uses TRBV15 and TRBJ2-1; D not certain. V lost 3 bases and J lost 8, with 8 bases in between. Germline CDR1 LNHNV, CDR2 YYDKDF (reference sequence). The length of the CDR3 is 12 residues. The CDR3 coding sequence is TGTGCCACCAGCAGTACGGTGGATGAGCAGTTCTTC. This codes for CATSSTVDEQFF.

This clonotype was detected ten times or more. This sequence joins TRBV3-1 and TRBJ2-1; 10 nucleotides match TRBD1. The V gene end was trimmed by 4 bases and the J gene end by 3 bases; junction bases not matched to a gene: 6. Looked up from germline, CDR1 is LGHDT and CDR2 is YNNKEL (reference sequence). The CDR3 contains 16 residues. CDR3: CASSRRQGAGYNEQFF. CDR3 coding DNA: TGTGCCAGCAGCCGAAGACAGGGGGCAGGCTACAATGAGCAGTTCTTC.

In this sample, this clonotype turned up a few times. This chain links TRBV7-9 with TRBJ2-1, with 10 nucleotides matching TRBD2. There are 15 residues in the CDR3. Germline assignment: CDR1 SEHNR and CDR2 FQNEAQ (reference sequence). The junction had 2 bases not matched to a gene; V was cut back by 6 bases and J by 0 bases. CDR3: CASSLAGASYNEQFF. The CDR3 DNA is TGTGCCAGCAGTCTAGCGGGGGCCTCCTACAATGAGCAGTTCTTC.

This clonotype was observed at least ten times. The chain has TRBV27 and TRBJ2-1; 12 bases map to TRBD2. Trimming at V came to 3 bases and at J to 1 base, leaving 7 bases not matched to a gene. Germline loops: CDR1 MNHEY, CDR2 SMNVEV (reference sequence). This CDR3 has 18 residues. The CDR3 is CASSFRLAGVPSYNEQFF. The DNA for the CDR3 is TGTGCCAGCAGTTTTCGACTAGCGGGGGTTCCGTCCTACAATGAGCAGTTCTTC.

V usage is TRBV28 and J usage is TRBJ2-1; D remains unclear. CDR3 length: 12 amino acids. Between the trimmed V and J ends, which lost 6 bases and 7 bases, there was a span of 10 bases. The germline CDR1 and CDR2 sequences are MDHEN and SYDVKM. The CDR3 loop reads CASSPNKNEQFF. The CDR3 coding sequence is TGTGCCAGCAGCCCTAATAAGAATGAGCAGTTCTTC.

This clonotype was counted many times. V usage is TRBV7-9 and J usage is TRBJ2-3; TRBD2 might be the D (6 bases). The CDR3 sequence is 15 residues long. V lost 5 bases to trimming and J lost 4 bases, with 16 bases between them. Germline values: CDR1 SEHNR, CDR2 FQNEAQ (reference sequence). Here the CDR3 DNA reads TGTGCCAGCAGCATTGGGGCGCGGGGCGCAGATACGCAGTATTTT. This translates into CASSIGARGADTQYF.

This clonotype was counted ten times or more. The V and J genes are TRBV18 and TRBJ2-5, with TRBD1 identical over 8 bases. Trimming removed 3 bases from V and 5 bases from J; junction bases left unmatched: 2. Germline lookup yields CDR1 KGHSH and CDR2 LQKENI. The CDR3 is made up of 13 amino acids. The CDR3 region has the DNA TGTGCCAGCTCACCGACAGGGGCTGAGACCCAGTACTTC. Protein sequence: CASSPTGAETQYF.

This clonotype showed up many times. This chain uses TRBV7-8 with TRBJ2-3; D is perhaps TRBD2 (5 bases). Trimming shortened V by 5 bases and J by 1 base, and 13 bases separated the two germline ends. Per germline, CDR1 SGHVS and CDR2 FQNEAQ. This CDR3 region has 15 residues. The chain's CDR3 is CASSPRSGGTDTQYF. The CDR3 DNA reads TGTGCCAGCAGCCCCCGTTCCGGGGGCACAGATACGCAGTATTTT.

This clonotype has at least ten counts. The CDR3 nucleotides are TGTGCCAGCAGCCCCGGGACACTCCCTGAAAAACTGTTTTTT. Amino acids: CASSPGTLPEKLFF. This chain uses TRBV7-9 with TRBJ1-4, with a possible D match to TRBD1 (6 bases). The CDR3 covers 14 residues. The V end lost 5 bases, the J end lost 7 bases, and 14 bases lay between the germline ends. CDR1 and CDR2 from the germline V gene are SEHNR and FQNEAQ (reference sequence).

The genes are TRBV12-3 or TRBV12-4 and TRBJ2-2; no clear D gene. V gave up 5 bases and J gave up 5 bases, with 15 bases separating them. The CDR3 length is 15 residues. The CDR3 DNA reads as TGTGCCAGCAGTCTCGTGGGTGGTGGGACCGGGGAGCTGTTTTTT. It translates to CASSLVGGGTGELFF.

This clonotype was recorded at least ten times. This rearrangement joins TRBV19 to TRBJ1-6; D is unclear. V lost 7 bases to trimming and J lost 6 bases, with 13 bases between them. Germline assignment: CDR1 LNHDA and CDR2 SQIVND (reference sequence). This CDR3 comprises 14 residues. CDR3 DNA: TGTGCCAGTACCACGTGGGGTCGTAATTCACCCCTCCACTTT. Amino acid sequence: CASTTWGRNSPLHF.

This clonotype was counted only a few times. The V and J genes are TRBV2 and TRBJ2-2, with 14 nucleotides matching TRBD2. CDR3 length equals 17 residues. Germline-derived CDR1 and CDR2 are SNHLY and FYNNEI. J gave up 1 base and V 6 bases, and 4 bases lay outside the gene matches. The CDR3: CASRGTSGSLNTGELFF. The CDR3 nucleotides are TGTGCCAGCAGGGGGACTAGCGGGAGCTTGAACACCGGGGAGCTGTTTTTT.

Worth noting for this clonotype: Just one base apart from a much larger clone, this may be a read error. The V call is TRBV28, the J call TRBJ1-2; weak D call: TRBD1 (5 bases). CDR3 size: 14 residues. Germline V CDR1 and CDR2: MDHEN, SYDVKM. The V gene lost 6 bases and the J gene lost 2 bases, with 13 bases spanning the gap. The DNA of the CDR3 is TGTGCCAGCAGGAGGGGACGGACGAACTATGGCTACACCTTC. Translated: CASRRGRTNYGYTF.

This clonotype showed up many times. The gene calls are TRBV5-1 and TRBJ1-1; 9 positions match TRBD1. Germline CDR1 is SGHRS and CDR2 is YFSETQ. Germline trimming cut 3 bases from V and 3 bases from J; bases unmatched to any gene: 9. The CDR3 loop spans 16 amino acids. CDR3 loop: CASSYSGTGFHTEAFF. The CDR3, as DNA: TGCGCCAGCAGCTACTCCGGGACAGGGTTTCACACTGAAGCTTTCTTT.

The chain combines TRBV7-8 with TRBJ2-2, with 7 bases matching TRBD1. J gave up 0 bases and V 4 bases, and 5 bases lay outside the gene matches. The CDR3 runs 16 residues. The germline V gene has CDR1 SGHVS and CDR2 FQNEAQ. The CDR3 region has the DNA TGTGCCAGCAGCTCACAGGGGAACGCGAACACCGGGGAGCTGTTTTTT. The encoded protein is CASSSQGNANTGELFF.

This clonotype occurred a few times. The chain uses TRBV6-2 or TRBV6-3 and TRBJ2-7; D call uncertain. The V end lost 0 bases, the J end lost 3 bases, and 6 bases lay between the germline ends. The CDR3 is made up of 13 amino acids. Germline V lookup: CDR1 MNHEY, CDR2 SVGEGT. CDR3: CASSYSGFYEQYF. The CDR3 bases are TGTGCCAGCAGTTACTCGGGCTTCTACGAGCAGTACTTC.

This clonotype was seen ten or more times. V usage is TRBV3-1 and J usage is TRBJ2-7, with D perhaps TRBD2 (7 bases). Trimming took off 4 bases at V and 6 bases at J, with 13 bases between the two ends. The CDR3 loop spans 13 amino acids. Germline CDR1 is LGHDT and CDR2 is YNNKEL (reference sequence). CDR3 coding DNA: TGTGCCAGCAGCCGATGGGGGGGCGCCGAGCAGTACTTC. Translation gives CASSRWGGAEQYF.

On this clonotype: A much bigger clone sits one base away, suggesting this may be a read error. This sequence joins TRBV20-1 and TRBJ1-6, with 7 bases identical to TRBD1. In germline, CDR1 is DFQATT, CDR2 SNEGSKA (reference sequence). The CDR3 runs 17 residues. The CDR3 here is CSDRKTGRTDRNSPLHF. CDR3 in DNA: TGCAGTGATAGAAAGACAGGGCGAACAGATCGGAATTCACCCCTCCACTTT.

The table lists this clonotype with a few counts. For the CDR3, the DNA is TGTGCCACCTTGTCTAGCGGGAGAGGCAATGAGCAGTTCTTC. Protein product: CATLSSGRGNEQFF. The V call is TRBV25-1, the J call TRBJ2-1; 10 bases line up with TRBD2. Germline loops: CDR1 MGHDK, CDR2 SYGVNS. V was pared by 10 bases and J by 6 bases, with 9 bases of the junction left unmatched. This CDR3 has 14 residues.

This clonotype was observed a few times. The chain carries TRBV4-3 and TRBJ1-2; TRBD1 agrees at 9 bases. The V and J ends lost 4 bases and 5 bases, in that order; junction bases with no gene match: 8. The germline CDR1 and CDR2 sequences are LGHNA and YSLEER. This CDR3 contains 15 residues. CDR3 residues: CASSRDREAFYGYTF. The CDR3, as DNA: TGCGCCAGCAGCCGGGACAGGGAGGCCTTTTATGGCTACACCTTC.

A few counts support this clonotype. The chain carries TRBV19 and TRBJ2-1, with D tentatively TRBD1 (6 bases). Germline CDR1 reads LNHDA; CDR2 reads SQIVND (reference sequence). CDR3 length: 16 amino acids. V lost 10 bases, J lost 0 bases, and 19 bases lay in between. CDR3 amino acids: CATLSSRRGSYNEQFF. The CDR3 nucleotides are TGTGCCACCTTAAGCTCTCGCAGGGGCTCCTACAATGAGCAGTTCTTC.

V is TRBV11-2 and J is TRBJ2-3; either TRBD1 or TRBD2 may fit D (5 bases each). Trimming stripped 5 bases from V and 0 bases from J, with 15 bases between. Germline CDR1 is SGHAT and CDR2 is FQNNGV. This CDR3 contains 16 residues. The CDR3 nucleotides are TGTGCCAGCAGCCAATTAAGGGGAGCTAGCACAGATACGCAGTATTTT. This sequence encodes CASSQLRGASTDTQYF.

In this sample, this clonotype turned up many times. The chain couples TRBV25-1 to TRBJ2-5, with D tentatively TRBD1 or TRBD2 (5 bases each). The germline CDR1 and CDR2 sequences are MGHDK and SYGVNS. The CDR3 covers 12 residues. Between the trimmed V and J ends, which lost 6 bases and 7 bases, there was a span of 12 bases. The CDR3 sequence: CASSRPGGTQYF. The CDR3, as DNA: TGTGCCAGCAGCAGACCTGGGGGGACCCAGTACTTC.

The table lists this clonotype with a few counts. V is TRBV29-1 and J is TRBJ2-3, with 11 nucleotides matching TRBD2. In germline, CDR1 is SQVTM, CDR2 ANQGSEA. The CDR3 loop spans 15 amino acids. Losses at the gene ends were 4 bases for V and 2 bases for J; bases not matched to a gene: 5. CDR3 in amino acids: CSVGGLAGLTDTQYF. DNA of the CDR3: TGCAGCGTTGGTGGACTAGCGGGCCTCACAGATACGCAGTATTTT.

This clonotype was picked up many times. The rearrangement links TRBV18 to TRBJ2-5, with D perhaps TRBD1 (6 bases). The CDR3 is 13 residues long. V lost 3 bases and J lost 5, with 10 bases in between. Germline CDR1 and CDR2: KGHSH and LQKENI. CDR3 DNA: TGTGCCAGCTCACCCGGACAGTCCGAGACCCAGTACTTC. It yields the protein CASSPGQSETQYF.

The J gene is TRBJ2-5, the V gene TRBV24-1; D gene uncertain. There are 14 residues in the CDR3. Germline loops: CDR1 KGHDR, CDR2 SFDVKD. V dropped 2 bases and J dropped 4 bases, with 10 bases sitting between them. This chain's CDR3 is CATSDSANPETQYF. Here the CDR3 DNA reads TGTGCCACCAGTGATTCTGCTAATCCAGAGACCCAGTACTTC.